A selection of T cell receptor beta chains follows, all from one sample in a study of glioma-infiltrating T cells. TCRdb independently ran MiXCR on the multiplex PCR reads; one entry per CDR3 protein. Counted here are approximately 90,000 distinct CDR3 sequences, approximately 22% occurring once; the ten biggest clones make up under 8.5%. The sequenced sample consisted of glioma tissue, nonneoplastic brain tissue, or PBMCs (not recorded which). All receptors come from a human donor with low-grade glioma or glioblastoma, undergoing nonglioma brain surgery, or in good health (not recorded which). CDR3s include the opening cysteine and the closing phenylalanine or tryptophan. D genes are given only for firm matches. Where a row states a size, it is once, few, many or the class of an expanded clone; other rows omit it.

TRBJ1-6,many,11,-,TRBV2,CACRVGSPLHF,TGTGCCTGCAGGGTTGGTTCACCCCTCCACTTT
TRBJ1-1,many,13,-,TRBV6-1,CASSTYRNTEAFF,TGTGCCAGCAGCACTTACAGGAACACTGAAGCTTTCTTT
TRBJ1-3,few,16,-,TRBV12-3/TRBV12-4,CASSFRVFGSGNTIYF,TGTGCCAGCAGTTTCCGGGTTTTTGGCTCTGGAAACACCATATATTTT
TRBJ2-3,few,15,TRBD2,TRBV3-1,CASSPGEGIRDTQYF,TGTGCCAGCAGCCCTGGGGAGGGCATAAGAGATACGCAGTATTTT
TRBJ2-1,-,13,-,TRBV12-3/TRBV12-4,CASSLSSYNEQFF,TGTGCCAGCAGTTTGAGCTCCTACAATGAGCAGTTCTTC
TRBJ2-4,-,16,TRBD2,TRBV6-1,CANSPTSGLAKNIQYF,TGTGCCAACAGTCCGACTAGCGGATTAGCCAAAAACATTCAGTACTTC
TRBJ1-5,many,15,TRBD1,TRBV27,CASSKGAGHNQPQHF,TGTGCCAGCAGTAAGGGGGCAGGACATAATCAGCCCCAGCATTTT
TRBJ2-3,many,12,-,TRBV20-1,CSAPVASGTQYF,TGCAGTGCTCCAGTAGCATCGGGTACGCAGTATTTT
TRBJ2-3,-,15,TRBD1,TRBV2,CASVRQGIGTDTQYF,TGTGCCAGCGTCAGACAGGGAATAGGCACAGATACGCAGTATTTT
TRBJ2-1,few,15,TRBD1,TRBV12-5,CASGTGQAESDEQFF,TGTGCTAGTGGAACGGGACAGGCCGAATCGGATGAGCAGTTCTTC
TRBJ2-7,-,16,-,TRBV6-2/TRBV6-3,CASSASRQVPSYEQYF,TGTGCCAGCAGTGCCTCTAGACAGGTACCCTCCTACGAGCAGTACTTC
TRBJ1-3,many,12,-,TRBV2,CASGVEPNTIYF,TGTGCCAGCGGGGTGGAACCAAACACCATATATTTT
TRBJ1-1,many,16,-,TRBV7-9,CASSPRLLYMNTEAFF,TGTGCCAGCAGCCCTCGGCTCCTATACATGAACACTGAAGCTTTCTTT
TRBJ2-3,many,14,-,TRBV6-1,CASSIQTSTDTQYF,TGTGCCAGCAGTATCCAGACTTCCACAGATACGCAGTATTTT
TRBJ2-7,once,13,-,TRBV13,CASSGQEGYEQYF,TGTGCCAGCAGCGGGCAGGAGGGCTACGAGCAGTACTTC
TRBJ1-1,many,15,TRBD1,TRBV20-1,CSARAQQGAGTEAFF,TGCAGTGCTAGAGCCCAACAGGGGGCTGGCACTGAAGCTTTCTTT
TRBJ2-3,many,16,TRBD2,TRBV11-2,CASSQLAARNTDTQYF,TGTGCCAGCAGCCAACTAGCGGCCAGGAACACAGATACGCAGTATTTT
TRBJ2-5,many,13,TRBD2,TRBV18,CASSSAGEGTQYF,TGTGCCAGCAGTAGCGCGGGAGAAGGGACCCAGTACTTC
TRBJ1-6,many,13,TRBD1,TRBV20-1,CSAEGQGAEPLHF,TGCAGTGCTGAGGGACAGGGGGCGGAACCCCTCCACTTT
TRBJ1-1,many,13,-,TRBV6-1,CASSRTVYTEAFF,TGTGCCAGCAGTAGGACGGTGTACACTGAAGCTTTCTTT
TRBJ1-5,many,15,-,TRBV7-2,CASSLVGDGNQPQHF,TGTGCCAGCAGCTTAGTAGGGGATGGCAATCAGCCCCAGCATTTT
TRBJ2-3,many,14,-,TRBV20-1,CSAGDKSSTDTQYF,TGCAGTGCGGGCGACAAATCTAGCACAGATACGCAGTATTTT
TRBJ1-3,-,16,-,TRBV7-9,CASSILGANSGNTIYF,TGTGCCAGCAGCATTCTTGGGGCGAATTCTGGAAACACCATATATTTT
TRBJ1-2,-,12,-,TRBV29-1,CRVRVPPYGYTF,TGCAGAGTCAGGGTACCTCCCTATGGCTACACCTTC
TRBJ2-7,-,15,TRBD1,TRBV12-3/TRBV12-4,CASTTGTGSSYEQYF,TGTGCCAGCACCACAGGGACAGGGAGCTCCTACGAGCAGTACTTC
TRBJ2-5,few,14,-,TRBV7-9,CASSPSSGKETQYF,TGTGCCAGCAGCCCGAGTAGCGGTAAAGAGACCCAGTACTTC